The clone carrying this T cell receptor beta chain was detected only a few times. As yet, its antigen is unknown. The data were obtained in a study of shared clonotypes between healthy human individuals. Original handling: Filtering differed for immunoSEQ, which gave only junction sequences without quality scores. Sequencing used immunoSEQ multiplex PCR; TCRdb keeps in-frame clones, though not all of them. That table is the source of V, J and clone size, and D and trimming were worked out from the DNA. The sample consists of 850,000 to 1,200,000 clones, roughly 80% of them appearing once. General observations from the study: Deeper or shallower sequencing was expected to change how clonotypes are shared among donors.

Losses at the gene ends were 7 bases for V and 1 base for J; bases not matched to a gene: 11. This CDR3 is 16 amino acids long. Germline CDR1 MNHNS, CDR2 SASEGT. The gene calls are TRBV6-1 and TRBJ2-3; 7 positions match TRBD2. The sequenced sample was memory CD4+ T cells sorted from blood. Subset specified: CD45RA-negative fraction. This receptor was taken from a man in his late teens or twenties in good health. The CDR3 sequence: CASNDGGTLGTDTQYF. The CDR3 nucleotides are TGTGCCAGCAATGACGGGGGGACCCTCGGCACAGATACGCAGTATTTT.